This is a list of T cell receptor beta chains from one sample in a study of human thymus T cells. Assay used: immunoSEQ multiplex PCR; TCRdb lists only in-frame clones, some missing. This sample carries roughly 120,000 clones, around 94% of them seen once, and the ten largest clones take under 0.025%. Sample: thymus tissue. The receptors originated from a boy under three years old with a congenital heart defect but otherwise immunologically healthy. CDR3s include the opening cysteine and the closing phenylalanine or tryptophan. A D gene is named only where the DNA matches it firmly. Not all rows give a size; the values are once, few, many and, for expanded clones, a class.

d_call: -; v_call: TRBV14; clone_size: -; j_call: TRBJ2-4; cdr3_aa: CASSPRQGGPKNIQYF; cdr3_nt: TGTGCCAGCAGCCCAAGACAGGGAGGTCCCAAAAACATTCAGTACTTC
d_call: -; v_call: TRBV5-6; clone_size: once; j_call: TRBJ1-5; cdr3_aa: CASSPSGGLPRHQPQHF; cdr3_nt: TGTGCCAGCAGCCCTAGCGGGGGGCTGCCCCGGCATCAGCCCCAGCATTTT
d_call: TRBD1; v_call: TRBV19; clone_size: few; j_call: TRBJ1-1; cdr3_aa: CASTPSGTGAEAFF; cdr3_nt: TGTGCCAGTACTCCATCCGGGACAGGGGCTGAAGCTTTCTTT
d_call: -; v_call: TRBV19; clone_size: -; j_call: TRBJ2-7; cdr3_aa: CASSCVFGGAPYEQYF; cdr3_nt: TGTGCCAGTAGTTGCGTGTTCGGGGGCGCCCCCTACGAGCAGTACTTC
d_call: -; v_call: TRBV4-3; clone_size: -; j_call: TRBJ2-6; cdr3_aa: CASSHGSHEGVLSGANVLTF; cdr3_nt: TGCGCCAGCAGCCATGGATCTCACGAGGGGGTTCTCTCTGGGGCCAACGTCCTGACTTTC
d_call: -; v_call: TRBV4-1; clone_size: -; j_call: TRBJ1-4; cdr3_aa: CASSQEYSSPPGNEKLFF; cdr3_nt: TGCGCCAGCAGCCAAGAGTATTCCAGCCCCCCCGGCAATGAAAAACTGTTTTTT
d_call: -; v_call: TRBV5-1; clone_size: -; j_call: TRBJ2-5; cdr3_aa: CASSLRAGGEETQYF; cdr3_nt: TGCGCCAGCAGCTTGAGGGCAGGAGGGGAAGAGACCCAGTACTTC
d_call: -; v_call: TRBV5-6; clone_size: -; j_call: TRBJ2-7; cdr3_aa: CASSLGLVISYEQYF; cdr3_nt: TGTGCCAGCAGCTTGGGACTAGTCATCTCCTACGAGCAGTACTTC
d_call: TRBD1; v_call: TRBV5-6; clone_size: once; j_call: TRBJ2-1; cdr3_aa: CASSYPRGQGYNEQFF; cdr3_nt: TGTGCCAGCAGCTACCCCCGGGGACAGGGTTACAATGAGCAGTTCTTC
d_call: -; v_call: TRBV28; clone_size: -; j_call: TRBJ2-7; cdr3_aa: CASSLGGFQYF; cdr3_nt: TGTGCCAGCAGTTTAGGGGGATTCCAGTACTTC
d_call: -; v_call: TRBV30; clone_size: -; j_call: TRBJ2-1; cdr3_aa: CAWEPGPSNEQFF; cdr3_nt: TGTGCCTGGGAGCCTGGGCCGTCGAATGAGCAGTTCTTC
d_call: TRBD1; v_call: TRBV4-1; clone_size: -; j_call: TRBJ2-5; cdr3_aa: CASSPGQGAQETQYF; cdr3_nt: TGCGCCAGCAGCCCTGGACAGGGGGCTCAAGAGACCCAGTACTTC
d_call: -; v_call: TRBV6-1; clone_size: once; j_call: TRBJ2-5; cdr3_aa: CASSEVFHQETQYF; cdr3_nt: TGTGCCAGCAGTGAAGTCTTCCACCAAGAGACCCAGTACTTC
d_call: -; v_call: TRBV2; clone_size: -; j_call: TRBJ2-5; cdr3_aa: CASRDWSQETQYF; cdr3_nt: TGTGCCAGCAGAGATTGGTCCCAAGAGACCCAGTACTTC
d_call: -; v_call: TRBV6-6; clone_size: once; j_call: TRBJ1-1; cdr3_aa: CASRERTEAFF; cdr3_nt: TGTGCCAGCAGAGAGAGGACTGAAGCTTTCTTT
d_call: -; v_call: TRBV4-1; clone_size: -; j_call: TRBJ1-1; cdr3_aa: CASSQDGQGSITEAFF; cdr3_nt: TGCGCCAGCAGCCAAGATGGCCAGGGAAGCATCACTGAAGCTTTCTTT
d_call: TRBD1; v_call: TRBV30; clone_size: -; j_call: TRBJ1-6; cdr3_aa: CAWRAAGQGGKTYNSPLHF; cdr3_nt: TGTGCCTGGAGAGCAGCGGGACAGGGGGGGAAAACCTATAATTCACCCCTCCACTTT
d_call: -; v_call: TRBV7-9; clone_size: -; j_call: TRBJ1-1; cdr3_aa: CASSLGSEQGNTEAFF; cdr3_nt: TGTGCCAGCAGCTTAGGGTCTGAACAGGGGAACACTGAAGCTTTCTTT
d_call: -; v_call: TRBV7-9; clone_size: -; j_call: TRBJ1-2; cdr3_aa: CASSLVMVGSNYGYTF; cdr3_nt: TGTGCCAGCAGCTTAGTAATGGTCGGGAGTAACTATGGCTACACCTTC
d_call: -; v_call: TRBV4-3; clone_size: -; j_call: TRBJ2-2; cdr3_aa: CASSQDRRGAGTGELFF; cdr3_nt: TGCGCCAGCAGCCAAGATCGAAGGGGCGCGGGCACCGGGGAGCTGTTTTTT
d_call: -; v_call: TRBV7-6; clone_size: -; j_call: TRBJ1-5; cdr3_aa: CASRQRGAMEPQHF; cdr3_nt: TGTGCCAGCAGACAGAGGGGGGCTATGGAGCCCCAGCATTTT
d_call: -; v_call: TRBV30; clone_size: -; j_call: TRBJ1-6; cdr3_aa: CAWSVGRANSPLHF; cdr3_nt: TGTGCCTGGAGTGTGGGCAGGGCCAATTCACCCCTCCACTTT
d_call: -; v_call: TRBV4-2; clone_size: -; j_call: TRBJ1-2; cdr3_aa: CASSQDRVTLYGYTF; cdr3_nt: TGTGCCAGCAGCCAAGATAGGGTGACCCTCTATGGCTACACCTTC
d_call: -; v_call: TRBV5-6; clone_size: -; j_call: TRBJ1-5; cdr3_aa: CASSSRVGQPQHF; cdr3_nt: TGTGCCAGCAGCTCCAGGGTAGGACAGCCCCAGCATTTT
d_call: -; v_call: TRBV13; clone_size: few; j_call: TRBJ1-1; cdr3_aa: CASSSSRGYTEAFF; cdr3_nt: TGTGCCAGCAGCTCTAGCAGGGGTTACACTGAAGCTTTCTTT
d_call: -; v_call: TRBV7-2; clone_size: -; j_call: TRBJ1-2; cdr3_aa: CASSSRTVPYTF; cdr3_nt: TGTGCCAGCAGTTCTAGGACAGTCCCTTACACCTTC
d_call: -; v_call: TRBV7-2; clone_size: -; j_call: TRBJ2-7; cdr3_aa: CASSPLVPSYEQYF; cdr3_nt: TGTGCCAGCAGCCCACTAGTCCCTTCCTACGAGCAGTACTTC
d_call: TRBD1; v_call: TRBV7-9; clone_size: -; j_call: TRBJ2-1; cdr3_aa: CASSLGGGQSSYNEQFF; cdr3_nt: TGTGCCAGCAGCTTAGGAGGGGGCCAGAGCTCCTACAATGAGCAGTTCTTC
d_call: -; v_call: TRBV5-6; clone_size: -; j_call: TRBJ2-1; cdr3_aa: CASSNRDEQFF; cdr3_nt: TGTGCCAGCAGCAATAGGGATGAGCAGTTCTTC
d_call: TRBD1; v_call: TRBV5-1; clone_size: -; j_call: TRBJ2-2; cdr3_aa: CASSLVNRGTGELFF; cdr3_nt: TGCGCCAGCAGCTTGGTGAACAGGGGCACCGGGGAGCTGTTTTTT
d_call: -; v_call: TRBV19; clone_size: -; j_call: TRBJ1-1; cdr3_aa: CASKPKGHCDIATEAFF; cdr3_nt: TGTGCCAGTAAACCGAAGGGCCACTGTGATATCGCCACTGAAGCTTTCTTT